This section outlines one T cell receptor beta chain sequence together with its context. TCRdb ran MiXCR on the PCR reads and lists one entry per CDR3 protein. Here the sample spans roughly 71,000 distinct CDR3 sequences, roughly 20% being singletons. The sample comes from a study of molecular identifiers for immune sequencing clone quantification. The CDR3 totals 18 residues. Germline V gene lookup returns CDR1 PRHDT and CDR2 FYEKMQ (reference sequence). V was trimmed by 4 bases and J by 7 bases, leaving 23 bases between them. The chain carries TRBV13 and TRBJ1-6; TRBD1 is a possible D gene (6 bases). Material for sequencing was naive CD8+ T cells from blood, with Jurkat cell RNA spiked in. This sample's subset: FACS-sorted CD8+CD4-CCR7+CD45RA+ naive T cells. The sequence was collected from a human donor in good health. Some libraries in this study had Jurkat cell RNA spiked in. CDR3: CASSSTLRDTTRNSPLHF. For the CDR3, the DNA is TGTGCCAGCAGCTCGACCCTTCGGGACACTACAAGGAATTCACCCCTCCACTTT.